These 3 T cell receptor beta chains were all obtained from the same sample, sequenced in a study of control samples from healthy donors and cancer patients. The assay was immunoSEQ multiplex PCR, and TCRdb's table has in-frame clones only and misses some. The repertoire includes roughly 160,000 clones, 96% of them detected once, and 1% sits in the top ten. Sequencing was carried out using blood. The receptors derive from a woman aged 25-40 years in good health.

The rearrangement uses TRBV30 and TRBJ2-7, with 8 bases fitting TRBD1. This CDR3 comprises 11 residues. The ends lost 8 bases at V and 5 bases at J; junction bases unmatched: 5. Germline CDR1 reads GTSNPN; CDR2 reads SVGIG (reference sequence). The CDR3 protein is CAGDRGHEQYF. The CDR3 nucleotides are TGTGCCGGCGACAGGGGCCACGAGCAGTACTTC.

The CDR3 DNA is TGTGCCAGCAGACCCTCCACAGGCCATGGCTACACCTTC. Translation: CASRPSTGHGYTF. The chain employs TRBV5-6 and TRBJ1-2, with D possibly matching TRBD1 (5 bases). CDR1 and CDR2 (germline): SGHDT, YYEEEE. This CDR3 has 13 residues. V shed 5 bases and J shed 6 bases, with 14 bases lying between them.

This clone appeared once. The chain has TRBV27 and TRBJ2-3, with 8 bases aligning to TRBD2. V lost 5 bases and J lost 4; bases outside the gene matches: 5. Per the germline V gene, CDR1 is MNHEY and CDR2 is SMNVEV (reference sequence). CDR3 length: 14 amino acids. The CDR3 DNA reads TGTGCCAGCAGTCCCCTAGCGGGCCCAGATACGCAGTATTTT. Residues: CASSPLAGPDTQYF.